This T cell receptor beta chain stems from a study of beta chain features in type 1 diabetes. The study's findings and limits: A greater similarity of naive, central memory and Treg TCRB repertoires was seen among patients than among healthy donors.

This clone showed up just a few times. Its antigen is undetermined. Populations isolated by sorting all had purity greater than 95%. Expressed TCRB transcripts got sequenced, as all isolated RNA was reverse transcribed. Assay: immunoSEQ multiplex PCR; the TCRdb copy retains only in-frame clones and omits some. This table holds roughly 370,000 clones, 11% to 15% found once. The origin of this receptor is a young man in good health. The sequenced material came from naive CD4+ T cells from blood.

CDR3 nucleotides: TGTGCCAGCTCACCACCGGGAGCCCTCGGTGGGCAGCCCCAGCATTTT. Translation: CASSPPGALGGQPQHF. The chain employs TRBV18 and TRBJ1-5; no clear D gene. V was pared by 0 bases and J by 7 bases, with 16 bases between. Germline V gene sequence: CDR1 KGHSH, CDR2 LQKENI. The CDR3 is made up of 16 amino acids.